This is a list of T cell receptor beta chains from one sample in a study of blood T cell repertoires in COVID-19. TCRdb's copy holds only in-frame clones and misses some; the assay was immunoSEQ multiplex PCR. The profile shows about 380,000 clones, around 92% of them singletons. Specimen: peripheral blood. The receptors derive from a man aged 40-49 years with acute or convalescent COVID-19. Both conserved end residues are part of each CDR3. Fields, in order: V gene, J gene, D gene, CDR3 protein, CDR3 DNA. A D gene is named only where the DNA matches it firmly.

v_gene: TRBV4-3; j_gene: TRBJ1-3; d_gene: TRBD1; CDR3aa: CASSQGQGVEGNTIYF; CDR3nt: TGCGCCAGCAGCCAAGGCCAGGGGGTAGAAGGAAACACCATATATTTT
v_gene: TRBV6-2/TRBV6-3; j_gene: TRBJ2-7; d_gene: TRBD1; CDR3aa: CASSSFRTGGVEQYF; CDR3nt: TGTGCCAGCAGCTCCTTCCGGACAGGGGGCGTCGAGCAGTACTTC
v_gene: TRBV6-1; j_gene: TRBJ1-1; d_gene: -; CDR3aa: CASREGNTEAFF; CDR3nt: TGTGCCAGCAGGGAGGGGAACACTGAAGCTTTCTTT
v_gene: TRBV7-2; j_gene: TRBJ2-1; d_gene: -; CDR3aa: CASSRRTEYNEQFF; CDR3nt: TGTGCCAGCAGCAGACGGACAGAGTACAATGAGCAGTTCTTC
v_gene: TRBV9; j_gene: TRBJ1-4; d_gene: -; CDR3aa: CASTIQPGGNEKLFF; CDR3nt: TGTGCCAGCACCATCCAGCCGGGGGGGAATGAAAAACTGTTTTTT
v_gene: TRBV7-2; j_gene: TRBJ1-1; d_gene: TRBD1; CDR3aa: CASSLGQLNTEAFF; CDR3nt: TGTGCCAGCAGCCTGGGACAGCTGAACACTGAAGCTTTCTTT
v_gene: TRBV6-5; j_gene: TRBJ2-5; d_gene: TRBD2; CDR3aa: CASSYSGLAGAGSQYF; CDR3nt: TGTGCCAGCAGTTATTCGGGACTAGCGGGGGCCGGTTCCCAGTACTTC
v_gene: TRBV29-1; j_gene: TRBJ2-1; d_gene: -; CDR3aa: CSVEWGTYNEQFF; CDR3nt: TGCAGCGTTGAATGGGGGACTTACAATGAGCAGTTCTTC
v_gene: TRBV5-1; j_gene: TRBJ1-2; d_gene: TRBD1; CDR3aa: CASSPNVRGQGSYNYGYTF; CDR3nt: TGCGCCAGCAGCCCAAATGTAAGGGGACAGGGTAGTTACAACTATGGCTACACCTTC
v_gene: TRBV5-1; j_gene: TRBJ2-3; d_gene: TRBD2; CDR3aa: CASSKASLQTSLRTDTQYF; CDR3nt: TGCGCCAGCAGCAAAGCCAGCCTCCAGACTAGCCTAAGGACAGATACGCAGTATTTT
v_gene: TRBV5-6; j_gene: TRBJ1-1; d_gene: -; CDR3aa: CASSLVNRDAEAFF; CDR3nt: TGTGCCAGCAGCTTGGTCAACAGGGACGCTGAAGCTTTCTTT
v_gene: TRBV12-3/TRBV12-4; j_gene: TRBJ2-3; d_gene: -; CDR3aa: CASSPFTDTQYF; CDR3nt: TGTGCCAGCAGTCCCTTCACAGATACGCAGTATTTT
v_gene: TRBV7-9; j_gene: TRBJ1-2; d_gene: TRBD1; CDR3aa: CASSPPPGQLYTF; CDR3nt: TGTGCCAGCAGCCCCCCTCCGGGACAGCTCTACACCTTC
v_gene: TRBV6-5; j_gene: TRBJ1-6; d_gene: TRBD1; CDR3aa: CASSSKQGIRSPLHF; CDR3nt: TGTGCCAGCAGTTCCAAACAGGGGATTAGATCACCCCTCCACTTT
v_gene: TRBV12-5; j_gene: TRBJ1-2; d_gene: -; CDR3aa: CASGFAGVYGYTF; CDR3nt: TGTGCTAGTGGCTTCGCGGGGGTCTATGGCTACACCTTC
v_gene: TRBV11-2; j_gene: TRBJ1-4; d_gene: -; CDR3aa: CASSLGPQDSYYEKLFF; CDR3nt: TGTGCCAGCAGCTTAGGCCCTCAGGACAGTTACTATGAAAAACTGTTTTTT
v_gene: TRBV30; j_gene: TRBJ1-1; d_gene: -; CDR3aa: CAWSMRPTEAFF; CDR3nt: TGTGCCTGGAGTATGCGTCCCACTGAAGCTTTCTTT
v_gene: TRBV7-3; j_gene: TRBJ2-7; d_gene: TRBD1; CDR3aa: CASSTSGGPGIEQYF; CDR3nt: TGTGCCAGCAGCACCTCAGGGGGCCCTGGGATTGAGCAGTACTTC
v_gene: TRBV29-1; j_gene: TRBJ2-6; d_gene: -; CDR3aa: CSVVTSSGANVLTF; CDR3nt: TGCAGCGTTGTAACTAGCTCTGGGGCCAACGTCCTGACTTTC
v_gene: TRBV5-6; j_gene: TRBJ1-6; d_gene: TRBD1; CDR3aa: CASSIRDRVSPLHF; CDR3nt: TGTGCCAGCAGCATCCGGGACAGGGTCTCACCCCTCCACTTT
v_gene: TRBV3-1/TRBV3-2; j_gene: TRBJ2-1; d_gene: TRBD2; CDR3aa: CASSHETSSIHEQFF; CDR3nt: TGTGCCAGCAGCCATGAGACTAGCAGTATCCATGAGCAGTTCTTC
v_gene: TRBV14; j_gene: TRBJ2-7; d_gene: -; CDR3aa: CASSQDPLSSEGNYEQYF; CDR3nt: TGTGCCAGCAGCCAAGACCCCCTTAGCAGCGAGGGCAACTACGAGCAGTACTTC
v_gene: TRBV7-2; j_gene: TRBJ2-3; d_gene: TRBD1; CDR3aa: CASSPGQSTDTQYF; CDR3nt: TGTGCCAGCAGCCCGGGACAGAGCACAGATACGCAGTATTTT
v_gene: TRBV6-2/TRBV6-3; j_gene: TRBJ1-1; d_gene: -; CDR3aa: CASSAPQGNTEAFF; CDR3nt: TGTGCCAGCAGTGCCCCACAGGGAAACACTGAAGCTTTCTTT
v_gene: TRBV7-9; j_gene: TRBJ2-1; d_gene: -; CDR3aa: CASSLVARAGWNEQFF; CDR3nt: TGTGCCAGCAGCTTAGTAGCCAGGGCTGGATGGAATGAGCAGTTCTTC
v_gene: TRBV9; j_gene: TRBJ1-4; d_gene: -; CDR3aa: CASSVGRGLGEKLFF; CDR3nt: TGTGCCAGCAGCGTAGGGCGGGGCCTGGGAGAAAAACTGTTTTTT
v_gene: TRBV6-5; j_gene: TRBJ1-1; d_gene: -; CDR3aa: CASRRGLRTEAFF; CDR3nt: TGTGCCAGCAGAAGGGGTCTGAGAACTGAAGCTTTCTTT
v_gene: TRBV29-1; j_gene: TRBJ2-7; d_gene: TRBD1; CDR3aa: CSFLRGREQYF; CDR3nt: TGCAGCTTCCTGAGGGGGCGCGAGCAGTACTTC
v_gene: TRBV7-9; j_gene: TRBJ1-2; d_gene: -; CDR3aa: CASSLEGRGGYGYTF; CDR3nt: TGTGCCAGCAGCTTAGAGGGCAGGGGCGGCTATGGCTACACCTTC
v_gene: TRBV24-1; j_gene: TRBJ1-2; d_gene: TRBD1; CDR3aa: CATSDQGDYGYTF; CDR3nt: TGTGCCACCAGTGATCAGGGGGACTATGGCTACACCTTC
v_gene: TRBV19; j_gene: TRBJ2-7; d_gene: TRBD2; CDR3aa: CASSIDRASGSTYEQYF; CDR3nt: TGTGCCAGTAGTATAGATCGAGCTAGCGGGAGTACCTACGAGCAGTACTTC
v_gene: TRBV10-3; j_gene: TRBJ2-5; d_gene: -; CDR3aa: CAISESVEGTQYF; CDR3nt: TGTGCCATCAGTGAGTCTGTGGAGGGGACCCAGTACTTC
v_gene: TRBV5-4; j_gene: TRBJ2-1; d_gene: -; CDR3aa: CASSLYQGPYNEQFF; CDR3nt: TGTGCCAGCAGCTTGTATCAGGGGCCATACAATGAGCAGTTCTTC
v_gene: TRBV2; j_gene: TRBJ1-3; d_gene: TRBD1; CDR3aa: CASSRQEGASGNTIYF; CDR3nt: TGTGCCAGCTCCCGCCAGGAGGGGGCGTCGGGAAACACCATATATTTT
v_gene: TRBV27; j_gene: TRBJ1-2; d_gene: TRBD1; CDR3aa: CASSVSDRAPSGYTF; CDR3nt: TGTGCCAGCAGTGTTTCTGACAGGGCCCCTAGTGGCTACACCTTC
v_gene: TRBV5-4; j_gene: TRBJ1-1; d_gene: -; CDR3aa: CASSLVTSDTEAFF; CDR3nt: TGTGCCAGCAGCTTGGTGACATCCGACACTGAAGCTTTCTTT